This T cell receptor (beta chain) was retrieved from a study of read filtering for tumor transcriptome and immune sequencing. General observations from the study: Even smaller IR-seq throughput identified most shared clonotypes. This fraction held mixed bone marrow immune cells after CD138-negative sorting.

The library was built from approximately 400 ng RNA with molecular barcoded adaptors for alpha/delta and beta/gamma chains. TCRdb ran MiXCR on the reads and lists one entry per CDR3 protein. Seen here are under 150,000 distinct CDR3 sequences, roughly 13% observed once, and the top ten hold roughly 7.6%. J gave up 1 base and V 2 bases, and 2 bases lay outside the gene matches. Germline CDR1 LGHNA, CDR2 YNFKEQ. The CDR3 has 16 residues. As regards this clonotype: Its antigen is not known.

The sequencing input was a population of CD138-negative cells sorted from bone marrow. The source of this sequence is a donor aged 40 or older with multiple myeloma. The rearrangement uses TRBV4-2 and TRBJ2-3, with 11 bases aligning to TRBD2. CDR3 region: CASSQLLAGGTDTQYF. The CDR3 DNA sequence: TGTGCCAGCAGCCAATTACTAGCGGGAGGCACAGATACGCAGTATTTT.